Below are 14 T cell receptor beta chains sequenced from a single sample in a study of T cells in Graves' hyperthyroidism and ophthalmopathy. Amplified TCR beta CDR3 regions derived from RNA transcripts. Researchers ran a first-round RT-PCR on the TCR CDR3 using the HTBI primer set. TCRdb itself ran the multiplex PCR reads through MiXCR, one entry per CDR3 protein. The sample lists 700,000 to 950,000 distinct CDR3 sequences, under 45% occurring once. Sequenced input: blood. The source of these receptors is a middle-aged woman with Graves' hyperthyroidism.

This clonotype was counted between two and nine times. The chain is built from TRBV7-9 and TRBJ1-6, with a weak D call TRBD1 (5 bases). The germline CDR1 and CDR2 sequences are SEHNR and FQNEAQ (reference sequence). Trimming took off 2 bases at V and 5 bases at J, with 16 bases between the two ends. This CDR3 is built from 17 residues. The CDR3 coding sequence is TGTGCCAGCAGCTTAACAGGTCCAGGGACGAATAATTCACCCCTCCACTTT. Translated, it gives CASSLTGPGTNNSPLHF.

This clonotype was counted at least ten times. This chain uses TRBV7-2 with TRBJ2-5, with a tentative D call TRBD2 (5 bases). V was shortened by 3 bases and J by 3 bases, with 8 bases between the two germline ends. Looked up from germline, CDR1 is SGHTA and CDR2 is FQGNSA. The CDR3 spans 13 residues. The CDR3 region is CASSLTIEETQYF. The CDR3 DNA sequence: TGTGCCAGCAGCTTGACTATAGAAGAGACCCAGTACTTC.

This clonotype has ten or more counts. The genes are TRBV19 and TRBJ1-5; no reliable D call. CDR1 LNHDA and CDR2 SQIVND come from the germline V gene (reference sequence). This CDR3 region has 16 residues. V lost 6 bases and J 0 bases, leaving 15 bases between the germline ends. The CDR3 nucleotides are TGTGCCAGTAGACCTTGGGCAGGCTATAGCAATCAGCCCCAGCATTTT. Its protein is CASRPWAGYSNQPQHF.

This clonotype was seen at least ten times. V usage is TRBV7-2 and J usage is TRBJ1-3; a weak D match, TRBD1 (6 bases). This CDR3 is 14 amino acids long. Deletions cut 2 bases from V and 5 bases from J, with 10 bases between. Germline V gives CDR1 SGHTA, CDR2 FQGNSA. Here the CDR3 reads CASSLLGARNTIYF. In DNA, the CDR3 is TGTGCCAGCAGCTTACTGGGGGCGAGAAACACCATATATTTT.

The chain is built from TRBV24-1 and TRBJ1-2, with D possibly TRBD1 on 5 matching bases. Germline V gives CDR1 KGHDR, CDR2 SFDVKD. V was shortened by 4 bases and J by 8 bases, with 16 bases between the two germline ends. The CDR3 is made up of 14 amino acids. The CDR3 region is CATSDLGRVEGYTF. The CDR3, as DNA: TGTGCCACCAGTGACCTGGGCAGGGTGGAGGGCTACACCTTC.

J is TRBJ2-7 and V is TRBV7-2; possibly TRBD2 for D (8 bases). Germline assignment: CDR1 SGHTA and CDR2 FQGNSA. Trimming took off 6 bases at V and 3 bases at J, with 18 bases between the two ends. The CDR3 loop spans 15 amino acids. The CDR3 reads CASSFGRGQNYEQYF. The CDR3 DNA sequence: TGTGCCAGCAGTTTCGGGAGGGGACAGAACTACGAGCAGTACTTC.

At least ten counts were recorded for this clonotype. This rearrangement joins TRBV29-1 to TRBJ1-1; tentative D call: TRBD1 (5 bases). This CDR3 is built from 13 residues. Germline lookup yields CDR1 SQVTM and CDR2 ANQGSEA. CDR3 residues: CSLTGVVGTEAFF. In nucleotides, the CDR3 is TGCTCCCTTACGGGGGTAGTCGGGACTGAAGCTTTCTTT.

The gene calls are TRBV6-5 and TRBJ1-4; possibly TRBD1 for D (6 bases). V shed 2 bases and J shed 12 bases, with 10 bases lying between them. Germline loops: CDR1 MNHEY, CDR2 SVGAGI. The CDR3 totals 12 residues. In DNA, the CDR3 is TGTGCCAGCAGTTACGCCGGGGGCCAACTGTTTTTT. Translated, it gives CASSYAGGQLFF.

This clonotype occurred many times. J is TRBJ2-5 and V is TRBV20-1, with D possibly being TRBD1 or TRBD2 (5 bases each). Germline values: CDR1 DFQATT, CDR2 SNEGSKA (reference sequence). The CDR3 has 12 amino acids. V lost 3 bases to trimming and J lost 7 bases, with 12 bases between them. CDR3 coding DNA: TGCAGTGCTAGTACCAGTGGGGGGACCCAGTACTTC. This translates into CSASTSGGTQYF.

This clonotype was detected ten times or more. The chain combines TRBV25-1 with TRBJ2-7; no definite D call. CDR3 length: 14 residues. Trimming stripped 4 bases from V and 4 bases from J, with 14 bases between. Germline lookup yields CDR1 MGHDK and CDR2 SYGVNS. CDR3 sequence reads: CASSGPVGGYEQYF. CDR3 DNA sequence: TGTGCCAGCAGTGGTCCGGTCGGCGGTTACGAGCAGTACTTC.

This clonotype was seen repeatedly, ten times or more. The V gene is TRBV29-1, the J gene TRBJ1-5; maybe TRBD1 (5 bases). There are 15 residues in the CDR3. Germline lookup yields CDR1 SQVTM and CDR2 ANQGSEA. Trimming removed 4 bases at V and 2 bases at J, with 15 bases between. The CDR3 spells CSVGMSETGNQPQHF. Written as DNA, the CDR3 is TGCAGCGTTGGGATGTCGGAGACAGGCAATCAGCCCCAGCATTTT.

The chain is built from TRBV10-1 and TRBJ2-3; TRBD2 matches 7 bases. Per the germline V gene, CDR1 is WNHNN and CDR2 is SYGVQD (reference sequence). V lost 7 bases to trimming and J lost 2 bases; unmatched junction nucleotides: 15. The length of the CDR3 is 17 residues. The CDR3 is CASNQGWGGSLTDTQYF. CDR3 coding DNA: TGCGCCAGCAATCAAGGTTGGGGCGGGAGTCTCACAGATACGCAGTATTTT.

This clonotype was seen at least ten times. The genes are TRBV2 and TRBJ1-2, with a weak D call TRBD1 (6 bases). The CDR3 contains 13 residues. V dropped 7 bases and J dropped 7 bases, with 16 bases sitting between them. CDR1 is SNHLY, CDR2 FYNNEI, per germline. The CDR3, as DNA: TGTGCCAGCACCATGTCGGGGGCGGGTGGCTACACCTTC. Translation: CASTMSGAGGYTF. Full variable domain (remainder filled in from reference TRBV2 and TRBJ1-2): EPEVTQTPSHQVTQMGQEVILRCVPISNHLYFYWYRQILGQKVEFLVSFYNNEISEKSEIFDDQFSVERPDGSNFTLKIRSTKLEDSAMYFCASTMSGAGGYTFGSGTRLTVV.

V gene TRBV5-1 combines with J gene TRBJ1-3; D unresolved. V lost 0 bases and J 0 bases, leaving 10 bases between the germline ends. CDR1 and CDR2 (germline): SGHRS, YFSETQ. The CDR3 has 16 amino acids. CDR3: CASSLVTVSSGNTIYF. The CDR3 nucleotides are TGCGCCAGCAGCTTGGTGACCGTGAGCTCTGGAAACACCATATATTTT.